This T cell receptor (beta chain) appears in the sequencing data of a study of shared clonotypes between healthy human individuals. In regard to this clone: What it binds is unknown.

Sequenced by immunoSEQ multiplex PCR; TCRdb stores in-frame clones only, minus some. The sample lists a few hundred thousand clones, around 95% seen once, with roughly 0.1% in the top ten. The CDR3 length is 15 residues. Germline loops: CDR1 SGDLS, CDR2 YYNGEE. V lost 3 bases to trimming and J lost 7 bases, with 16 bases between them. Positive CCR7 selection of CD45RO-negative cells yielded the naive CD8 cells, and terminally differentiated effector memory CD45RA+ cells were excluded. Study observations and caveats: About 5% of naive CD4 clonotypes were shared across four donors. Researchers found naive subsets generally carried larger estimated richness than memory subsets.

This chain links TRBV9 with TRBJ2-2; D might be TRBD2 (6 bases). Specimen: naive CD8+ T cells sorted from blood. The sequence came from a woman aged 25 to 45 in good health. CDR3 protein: CASSAGKLAIGELFF. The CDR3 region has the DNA TGTGCCAGCAGCGCGGGAAAACTAGCTATCGGGGAGCTGTTTTTT.